This T cell receptor (beta chain) was captured in a study of blood T cell repertoires in COVID-19. The junction had 4 bases not matched to a gene; V was cut back by 5 bases and J by 2 bases. Germline V gene data show CDR1 as SNHLY and CDR2 as FYNNEI. CDR3 length: 14 residues. Clones were sequenced by immunoSEQ multiplex PCR, and TCRdb holds only the in-frame ones, with some missing. Of approximately 140,000 clones in the sample, approximately 84% were seen once. This clonotype was obtained from a woman aged 50 to 65 with acute COVID-19. Sequencing was done on a sample of PBMCs or T cells enriched from blood (not recorded which). V usage is TRBV2 and J usage is TRBJ1-2; 8 bases agree with TRBD1. CDR3 DNA: TGTGCCAGCAGTTCGAGGACAGGGAACTATGGCTACACCTTC. It yields the protein CASSSRTGNYGYTF.